The 26 T cell receptor beta chains listed next were all sequenced from one sample in a study of T cell repertoires in MIS-A myocarditis. Generated by immunoSEQ multiplex PCR, the TCRdb table keeps only in-frame clones and is missing some. The data hold roughly 10,000 clones, with around 89% observed a single time. The sample consisted of thoracic lymph node tissue obtained at autopsy. These receptors were obtained from a man between 18 and 35 years old with fulminant myocarditis from multisystem inflammatory syndrome in adults (MIS-A) after COVID-19.

The chain carries TRBV27 and TRBJ1-6; D call uncertain. V was cut by 7 bases and J by 6 bases, with 10 bases left in between. This CDR3 contains 13 residues. Germline CDR1 and CDR2: MNHEY and SMNVEV (reference sequence). The CDR3 spells CASTGDTNSPLHF. The CDR3, as DNA: TGTGCCAGCACCGGGGATACTAATTCACCCCTCCACTTT.

This chain connects TRBV28 to TRBJ1-5, with 10 bases aligning to TRBD1. With V trimmed by 1 base and J by 11 bases, 11 bases remained unmatched. The CDR3 has 16 residues. Germline V gene lookup returns CDR1 MDHEN and CDR2 SYDVKM. As DNA, the CDR3 is TGTGCCAGCAGTTTATTATTTGGGACAGGGGATTGGGCCCAGCATTTT. Its protein product is CASSLLFGTGDWAQHF.

The chain carries TRBV28 and TRBJ2-7; D is unresolved. The CDR3 sequence is 12 residues long. CDR1 is MDHEN, CDR2 SYDVKM, per germline. V was clipped by 5 bases and J by 7 bases, with 12 bases between them. The CDR3 DNA follows: TGTGCCAGCAGTCCCAACGGGCTAGAGCAGTACTTC. This encodes CASSPNGLEQYF.

The table lists this clone with a count of one. This chain joins TRBV19 and TRBJ1-5, with D perhaps matching TRBD1 (6 bases). Trimming stripped 4 bases from V and 0 bases from J, with 16 bases between. The CDR3 contains 17 residues. Germline V CDR1 and CDR2: LNHDA, SQIVND (reference sequence). The CDR3 loop reads CASSTHAGAGSNQPQHF. For the CDR3, the DNA is TGTGCCAGTAGTACTCATGCAGGGGCTGGTAGCAATCAGCCCCAGCATTTT. Filled out from reference TRBV19 and TRBJ1-5, the complete variable domain reads DGGITQSPKYLFRKEGQNVTLSCEQNLNHDAMYWYRQDPGQGLRLIYYSQIVNDFQKGDIAEGYSVSREKKESFPLTVTSAQKNPTAFYLCASSTHAGAGSNQPQHFGDGTRLSIL.

This sequence joins TRBV30 and TRBJ2-2; no definite D call. The CDR3 has 10 residues. V was trimmed by 5 bases and J by 3 bases, leaving 1 base between them. Germline CDR1 GTSNPN, CDR2 SVGIG (reference sequence). The CDR3 bases are TGTGCCTGGTACACCGGGGAGCTGTTTTTT. This codes for CAWYTGELFF.

This rearrangement joins TRBV28 to TRBJ2-5, with 8 bases identical to TRBD1. The CDR3 sequence is 15 residues long. In germline, CDR1 is MDHEN, CDR2 SYDVKM. The J segment lost 5 bases and the V segment lost 3 bases, leaving 8 bases of the junction unmatched. In nucleotides, the CDR3 is TGTGCCAGCAGTTTGGCGGGACAGGCCCGGGAGACCCAGTACTTC. This codes for CASSLAGQARETQYF.

The J gene is TRBJ2-5, the V gene TRBV7-8, with TRBD2 matching over 13 bases. The CDR3 is 17 residues long. After removal of 2 bases from V and 1 base from J, the junction contained 4 bases not matched to a gene. Germline CDR1 reads SGHVS; CDR2 reads FQNEAQ. DNA for the CDR3: TGTGCCAGCAGCTTAAGACTAGCGGGGGGACCCCAAGAGACCCAGTACTTC. Protein sequence: CASSLRLAGGPQETQYF.

In this sample, this clone turned up once. The genes are TRBV9 and TRBJ1-1; 7 nucleotides match TRBD1. The junction had 13 bases not matched to a gene; V was cut back by 4 bases and J by 1 base. CDR1 and CDR2 from the germline V gene are SGDLS and YYNGEE. The length of the CDR3 is 17 residues. CDR3 region: CASSLAGTAPWNTEAFF. CDR3 in DNA: TGTGCCAGCAGCCTAGCCGGGACAGCCCCCTGGAACACTGAAGCTTTCTTT. Based on the CDR3 plus reference TRBV9 and TRBJ1-1, the full variable domain is DSGVTQTPKHLITATGQRVTLRCSPRSGDLSVYWYQQSLDQGLQFLIQYYNGEERAKGNILERFSAQQFPDLHSELNLSSLELGDSALYFCASSLAGTAPWNTEAFFGQGTRLTVV.

The chain carries TRBV25-1 and TRBJ2-7; D gene uncertain. This CDR3 has 11 amino acids. Germline V gene lookup returns CDR1 MGHDK and CDR2 SYGVNS. Trimming took 5 bases from V and 3 from J, leaving 5 bases between them. The CDR3 protein is CASSPNYEQYF. Here the CDR3 DNA reads TGTGCCAGCAGTCCCAACTACGAGCAGTACTTC.

The rearrangement links TRBV14 to TRBJ2-7, with TRBD2 matching 9 bases. Germline V gene sequence: CDR1 SGHDN, CDR2 FVKESK. This CDR3 has 20 residues. With 0 bases clipped from V and 3 bases from J, the junction kept 18 bases outside the gene matches. The CDR3 is CASSQDPWREGPKMVYEQYF. The CDR3 DNA is TGTGCCAGCAGCCAAGATCCTTGGCGGGAGGGACCCAAAATGGTCTACGAGCAGTACTTC. Drawing the rest from reference TRBV14 and TRBJ2-7, the complete variable domain is EAGVTQFPSHSVIEKGQTVTLRCDPISGHDNLYWYRRVMGKEIKFLLHFVKESKQDESGMPNNRFLAERTGGTYSTLKVQPAELEDSGVYFCASSQDPWREGPKMVYEQYFGPGTRLTVT.

The genes are TRBV25-1 and TRBJ2-5, with 11 bases lining up with TRBD2. This CDR3 has 15 residues. V gave up 7 bases and J gave up 2 bases; unmatched junction bases: 6. Germline V gene lookup returns CDR1 MGHDK and CDR2 SYGVNS. CDR3 sequence (DNA): TGTGCCAGCAAGCGAACTAGCGGGGGACAAGAGACCCAGTACTTC. This encodes CASKRTSGGQETQYF.

The CDR3 nucleotides are TGTGCCAGCAGTCTCGGACAGACATCTAATGAAAAACTGTTTTTT. This encodes CASSLGQTSNEKLFF. The chain joins TRBV7-9 to TRBJ1-4; tentative D call: TRBD1 (6 bases). Trimming cost V 6 bases and J 3 bases, with 14 bases left between them. Germline V gene lookup returns CDR1 SEHNR and CDR2 FQNEAQ (reference sequence). The CDR3 covers 15 residues.

The J gene is TRBJ2-7, the V gene TRBV5-1; TRBD2 matches at 11 bases. Germline V gives CDR1 SGHRS, CDR2 YFSETQ. The CDR3 has 15 residues. J was trimmed by 0 bases and V by 4 bases; bases with no gene match: 3. The CDR3 spells CASSQGLAASYEQYF. As DNA, the CDR3 is TGCGCCAGCAGCCAGGGACTAGCGGCCTCCTACGAGCAGTACTTC.

This chain connects TRBV4-1 to TRBJ1-3; D is perhaps TRBD1 (5 bases). In germline, CDR1 is MGHRA, CDR2 YSYEKL. Trimming stripped 4 bases from V and 4 bases from J, with 17 bases between. The CDR3 has 16 residues. The CDR3, as DNA: TGCGCCAGCAGCCGCGGAGGGGAATTCAGCGGAAACACCATATATTTT. Amino acids: CASSRGGEFSGNTIYF.

The chain uses TRBV11-2 and TRBJ1-1, with D tentatively TRBD1 (5 bases). There are 15 residues in the CDR3. V was clipped by 2 bases and J by 0 bases, with 10 bases between them. Per the germline V gene, CDR1 is SGHAT and CDR2 is FQNNGV. This CDR3 reads CASSLQGVVNTEAFF. CDR3 DNA sequence: TGTGCCAGCAGCTTACAGGGAGTGGTGAACACTGAAGCTTTCTTT.

This rearrangement joins TRBV4-2 to TRBJ1-5; D may be TRBD1 (5 bases). CDR3 length equals 15 residues. V dropped 0 bases and J dropped 5 bases, with 11 bases sitting between them. In germline, CDR1 is LGHNA, CDR2 YNFKEQ. This CDR3 is CASSQDLRGDQPQHF. DNA of the CDR3: TGTGCCAGCAGCCAAGATCTAAGGGGTGATCAGCCCCAGCATTTT.

The rearrangement links TRBV19 to TRBJ2-7; D perhaps matches TRBD2 (6 bases). Per germline, CDR1 LNHDA and CDR2 SQIVND (reference sequence). This CDR3 is 18 amino acids long. V dropped 5 bases and J dropped 6 bases, with 29 bases sitting between them. CDR3 region: CASSQYPGPSQEGFEQYF. For the CDR3, the DNA is TGTGCCAGTAGTCAGTACCCGGGCCCATCTCAGGAGGGTTTCGAGCAGTACTTC.

This clone appeared a single time. The chain recombines TRBV7-6 with TRBJ1-5, with D tentatively TRBD1 (5 bases). This CDR3 comprises 15 residues. V lost 0 bases, J lost 5 bases, and 11 bases lay in between. CDR1 SGHVS and CDR2 FNYEAQ come from the germline V gene. The CDR3 nucleotides read TGTGCCAGCAGCTTAGCAGGGGCCCCAGATCAGCCCCAGCATTTT. Encoded protein: CASSLAGAPDQPQHF.

The chain has TRBV28 and TRBJ1-1; D gene unclear. Trimming cost V 2 bases and J 10 bases, with 8 bases left between them. CDR1 is MDHEN, CDR2 SYDVKM, per germline. There are 11 residues in the CDR3. CDR3 DNA: TGTGCCAGCAGTTTAGAAAAAGGAGCTTTCTTT. The encoded protein is CASSLEKGAFF.

DNA for the CDR3: TGCAGCGTCGAGACAGGGAGAGACACTGAAGCTTTCTTT. Protein product: CSVETGRDTEAFF. V gene TRBV29-1 combines with J gene TRBJ1-1, with 7 nucleotides matching TRBD1. The CDR3 runs 13 residues. CDR1 is SQVTM, CDR2 ANQGSEA, per germline. V lost 6 bases to trimming and J lost 3 bases; unmatched junction nucleotides: 7.

This chain links TRBV30 with TRBJ2-1; tentatively, D is TRBD2 (5 bases). Germline CDR1 reads GTSNPN; CDR2 reads SVGIG (reference sequence). Trimming removed 5 bases at V and 0 bases at J, with 11 bases between. The CDR3 is 14 amino acids. In nucleotides, the CDR3 is TGTGCCTGGTCCGGCGGAGGCTCCTACAATGAGCAGTTCTTC. Translated: CAWSGGGSYNEQFF.

The chain has TRBV29-1 and TRBJ2-7, with 7 bases matching TRBD2. The CDR3 covers 13 residues. Germline CDR1 SQVTM, CDR2 ANQGSEA. Trimming at V came to 6 bases and at J to 0 bases, leaving 5 bases not matched to a gene. The DNA for the CDR3 is TGCAGCGTGAATCTAGCGGACTCCTACGAGCAGTACTTC. Its protein product is CSVNLADSYEQYF.

V and J are TRBV10-3 and TRBJ1-2, with D perhaps TRBD1 (6 bases). Trimming left V 6 bases short and J 5 bases short, with 13 bases between. The CDR3 consists of 13 residues. In germline, CDR1 is ENHRY, CDR2 SYGVKD. For the CDR3, the DNA is TGTGCCATCAGCGAGGGACAAGGGTATGGCTACACCTTC. It translates to CAISEGQGYGYTF.

This chain uses TRBV2 with TRBJ1-1, with D possibly being TRBD1 (5 bases). The germline CDR1 and CDR2 sequences are SNHLY and FYNNEI. This CDR3 region has 14 residues. The V end was cut by 8 bases, the J end by 0 bases, with 13 bases between. CDR3: CASAREVVNTEAFF. CDR3 coding DNA: TGTGCCAGCGCCAGGGAAGTGGTGAACACTGAAGCTTTCTTT. Supplemented by reference TRBV2 and TRBJ1-1, the full variable domain reads EPEVTQTPSHQVTQMGQEVILRCVPISNHLYFYWYRQILGQKVEFLVSFYNNEISEKSEIFDDQFSVERPDGSNFTLKIRSTKLEDSAMYFCASAREVVNTEAFFGQGTRLTVV.

The chain combines TRBV4-2 with TRBJ2-7; 7 bases fit TRBD2. Germline values: CDR1 LGHNA, CDR2 YNFKEQ. The CDR3 is 14 amino acids. J was trimmed by 4 bases and V by 3 bases; bases with no gene match: 6. As DNA, the CDR3 is TGTGCCAGCAGCCAGGCTAGCGGTCTTTACGAGCAGTACTTC. It translates to CASSQASGLYEQYF.

In regard to this clone: The same CDR3 is also encoded by other DNA sequences in this sample. The chain carries TRBV12-3 or TRBV12-4 and TRBJ2-7; D is perhaps TRBD1 or TRBD2 (5 bases each). The V gene lost 6 bases and the J gene lost 7 bases, with 16 bases spanning the gap. The CDR3 consists of 13 residues. CDR3 coding DNA: TGTGCCAGCAGCCTCGGGCAGGGCGGGGAGCAGTACTTC. The encoded protein is CASSLGQGGEQYF.